Listed below are T cell receptor beta chains from one sample, sequenced in a study of human T cells and chemical hapten exposure. TCRdb re-called the RACE reads with MiXCR, one entry per CDR3 protein. The sample yields 180,000 or so distinct CDR3 sequences, more than 25% seen once. The source was whole blood, collected in connection with sensitization to the hapten diphenylcyclopropenone (DPC). These TCRs come from a woman aged 25 to 39 with alopecia areata. Some clones in this sample may be carry-over from other donors' samples. Each CDR3 is given with its conserved first and last residue. A D gene is named only where the DNA matches it firmly. Not every row has a clone size; where given, it reads once, few, many or a size class.

TRBJ2-7,.,TRBV5-5,18,.,CASSPRVLEGGLSYEQYF,TGTGCCAGCAGCCCCAGGGTGCTGGAGGGGGGCCTCTCCTACGAGCAGTACTTC
TRBJ2-3,TRBD1,TRBV6-4,16,.,CASSDSSTGSTDTQYF,TGTGCCAGCAGTGACTCGTCGACAGGGAGCACAGATACGCAGTATTTT
TRBJ1-5,.,TRBV4-3,16,.,CASSQDHRAGSGPQHF,TGCGCCAGCAGCCAAGATCATCGGGCGGGGTCGGGGCCCCAGCATTTT
TRBJ2-5,TRBD1,TRBV6-5,16,few,CASSYSNRGRGETQYF,TGTGCCAGCAGTTACTCGAACAGGGGGCGCGGAGAGACCCAGTACTTC
TRBJ1-2,.,TRBV28,13,few,CASSSGDPYGYTF,TGTGCCAGCAGTTCAGGGGACCCCTATGGCTACACCTTC
TRBJ2-1,TRBD2,TRBV7-3,14,medium-sized,CASSTGGGRNEQFF,TGTGCCAGCAGCACCGGCGGGGGGCGGAATGAGCAGTTCTTC
TRBJ1-5,.,TRBV29-1,13,many,CSVSRGAGQPQHF,TGCAGCGTCTCCCGGGGGGCCGGTCAGCCCCAGCATTTT
TRBJ1-5,.,TRBV20-1,13,.,CSASPDTDQPQHF,TGCAGTGCTAGCCCGGACACGGATCAGCCCCAGCATTTT
TRBJ2-1,.,TRBV7-9,17,.,CASSLEWGLSSYNEQFF,TGTGCCAGCAGCTTAGAGTGGGGCCTCAGCTCCTACAATGAGCAGTTCTTC
TRBJ1-2,.,TRBV10-3,13,.,CAISDGGNYGYTF,TGTGCCATCAGTGATGGGGGGAACTATGGCTACACCTTC
TRBJ1-2,.,TRBV5-1,14,.,CASSLGGQGRGYTF,TGCGCCAGCAGCTTGGGGGGGCAGGGCAGAGGCTACACCTTC
TRBJ2-1,TRBD2,TRBV12-5,15,few,CASGLGGGPYNEQFF,TGTGCTAGTGGTTTGGGCGGGGGGCCATACAATGAGCAGTTCTTC
TRBJ1-1,.,TRBV6-1,14,.,CASTGWSGNTEAFF,TGTGCCAGCACTGGATGGTCGGGGAACACTGAAGCTTTCTTT
TRBJ1-1,.,TRBV7-2,13,few,CASSQIGATEAFF,TGTGCCAGCAGCCAGATTGGGGCCACTGAAGCTTTCTTT
TRBJ1-1,.,TRBV7-9,17,few,CASSSLRVTAKNTEAFF,TGTGCCAGCAGCTCCCTGCGGGTCACAGCGAAGAACACTGAAGCTTTCTTT
TRBJ1-1,.,TRBV20-1,13,.,CSASPQLNTEAFF,TGCAGTGCTAGTCCCCAACTAAACACTGAAGCTTTCTTT
TRBJ2-5,.,TRBV11-1,14,.,CASSLGLSSETQYF,TGTGCCAGCAGCTTAGGTCTCAGCTCGGAGACCCAGTACTTC
TRBJ1-1,.,TRBV10-3,14,few,CAISAGRGNTEAFF,TGTGCCATCAGTGCCGGACGGGGGAACACTGAAGCTTTCTTT
TRBJ2-3,.,TRBV6-6,13,once,CASSYPGTDTQYF,TGTGCCAGCAGTTACCCAGGGACAGATACGCAGTATTTT
TRBJ2-3,TRBD2,TRBV11-2,12,.,CASRREGDTQYF,TGTGCCAGCAGGAGGGAGGGGGATACGCAGTATTTT
TRBJ1-2,.,TRBV2,14,.,CASIPKVREGGYTF,TGTGCCAGCATCCCCAAGGTCAGAGAGGGTGGCTACACCTTC
TRBJ2-3,.,TRBV4-3,13,few,CASSPSTGVTQYF,TGCGCCAGCAGCCCGAGTACGGGGGTTACGCAGTATTTT
TRBJ2-5,TRBD2,TRBV7-3,17,.,CASSLTGGLAGQETQYF,TGTGCCAGCAGCTTAACTGGGGGTCTAGCGGGCCAAGAGACCCAGTACTTC
TRBJ2-4,.,TRBV28,14,.,CASSSDHKGNIQYF,TGTGCCAGCAGTTCGGACCATAAGGGAAACATTCAGTACTTC